The 15 T cell receptor beta chains listed next were all sequenced from one sample in a study of CD8+ T cells in alopecia areata. In each case, RNA was isolated and then reverse transcribed into cDNA as the sequencing template. Assay: immunoSEQ multiplex PCR; the TCRdb copy retains only in-frame clones and omits some. Counted here are 150,000 to 200,000 clones, 55% occurring once; the ten biggest clones make up over 4%. The material sequenced was CD4+ T cells sorted from blood. All receptors come from a human donor in good health.

The J gene is TRBJ1-2, the V gene TRBV6-1; no definite D call. Germline CDR1 reads MNHNS; CDR2 reads SASEGT. The CDR3 has 12 amino acids. Trimming took 6 bases from V and 0 from J, leaving 5 bases between them. Here the CDR3 reads CASRGANYGYTF. CDR3 nucleotides: TGTGCCAGCAGAGGAGCTAACTATGGCTACACCTTC.

The chain has TRBV7-6 and TRBJ2-3; tentatively, D is TRBD1 (6 bases). Germline CDR1 SGHVS, CDR2 FNYEAQ. V was shortened by 2 bases and J by 2 bases, with 11 bases between the two germline ends. CDR3 length equals 15 residues. CDR3 amino acids: CASSLMGAVTDTQYF. The CDR3, as DNA: TGTGCCAGCAGCTTAATGGGGGCGGTCACAGATACGCAGTATTTT.

The V and J genes are TRBV5-6 and TRBJ2-5; TRBD1 is a possible D gene (6 bases). The CDR3 contains 18 residues. V lost 6 bases to trimming and J lost 2 bases, with 26 bases between them. Germline V CDR1 and CDR2: SGHDT, YYEEEE. The CDR3 is CASTSGGPGRLRQETQYF. CDR3 nucleotide sequence: TGTGCCAGCACCTCTGGGGGCCCGGGGAGACTTAGACAAGAGACCCAGTACTTC.

This sequence joins TRBV29-1 and TRBJ2-1; possibly TRBD2 for D (5 bases). Germline CDR1 is SQVTM and CDR2 is ANQGSEA. There are 14 residues in the CDR3. V shed 2 bases and J shed 3 bases, with 11 bases lying between them. CDR3 DNA sequence: TGCAGCGTTGAACTAGCAAAGAACTACAATGAGCAGTTCTTC. Translated, it gives CSVELAKNYNEQFF.

This clone has only a few counts. The chain has TRBV19 and TRBJ2-3, with D tentatively TRBD2 (7 bases). CDR3 size: 15 residues. Germline values: CDR1 LNHDA, CDR2 SQIVND (reference sequence). Trimming removed 7 bases from V and 3 bases from J, with 17 bases in between. DNA of the CDR3: TGTGCCAGTATGGGTCGCGGGGGCCCGACAGATACGCAGTATTTT. As protein: CASMGRGGPTDTQYF. The full variable domain, its missing parts supplied by reference TRBV19 and TRBJ2-3, is DGGITQSPKYLFRKEGQNVTLSCEQNLNHDAMYWYRQDPGQGLRLIYYSQIVNDFQKGDIAEGYSVSREKKESFPLTVTSAQKNPTAFYLCASMGRGGPTDTQYFGPGTRLTVL.

This chain uses TRBV7-9 with TRBJ2-5, with unresolved D. The CDR3 runs to 15 residues. The V end was cut by 1 base, the J end by 5 bases, with 14 bases between. In germline, CDR1 is SEHNR, CDR2 FQNEAQ (reference sequence). CDR3 DNA: TGTGCCAGCAGCTTAGTCCTGGGTCGGGCGGAGACCCAGTACTTC. Protein product: CASSLVLGRAETQYF. Full variable domain (outside the CDR3, taken from reference TRBV7-9 and TRBJ2-5): DTGVSQNPRHKITKRGQNVTFRCDPISEHNRLYWYRQTLGQGPEFLTYFQNEAQLEKSRLLSDRFSAERPKGSFSTLEIQRTEQGDSAMYLCASSLVLGRAETQYFGPGTRLLVL.

This clone was detected only a few times. In DNA form, the CDR3 reads TGTGCCATCAGTGCCTCTACCGAGCAGTACTTC. This translates into CAISASTEQYF. This chain uses TRBV10-3 with TRBJ2-7; no firm D call. The V end lost 4 bases, the J end lost 6 bases, and 7 bases lay between the germline ends. The CDR3 totals 11 residues. The germline V gene encodes CDR1 ENHRY and CDR2 SYGVKD.

The rearrangement links TRBV21-1 to TRBJ1-5; the D call TRBD1 from the table was never checked on the DNA. TRBV21-1 is a pseudogene locus. This CDR3 is 15 amino acids long. The CDR3 coding sequence is TGTGCCATCCTCCGGACAGGGCTGAGCAATCAGCCCCAGCATTTT. Its translation is CAILRTGLSNQPQHF.

This clone has just a few counts. This sequence joins TRBV7-2 and TRBJ2-3; no reliable D call. Germline assignment: CDR1 SGHTA and CDR2 FQGNSA. V lost 5 bases, J lost 7 bases, and 10 bases lay in between. This CDR3 has 12 amino acids. The CDR3 DNA sequence: TGTGCCAGCAGCCCTAACGAAAATACGCAGTATTTT. Amino acid sequence: CASSPNENTQYF.

The chain links TRBV29-1 to TRBJ2-1, with D unresolved. The CDR3 is made up of 12 amino acids. The V gene's germline CDR1 is SQVTM and CDR2 ANQGSEA. The V end lost 4 bases, the J end lost 8 bases, and 12 bases lay between the germline ends. The CDR3 nucleotides read TGCAGCGTTGGGTCGGGCGTGGATGAGCAGTTCTTC. It encodes CSVGSGVDEQFF.

J is TRBJ2-2 and V is TRBV30; possible D gene TRBD2, 6 bases. Germline V gives CDR1 GTSNPN, CDR2 SVGIG (reference sequence). The germline V and J ends were trimmed by 1 base and 2 bases, with 11 bases remaining between them. This CDR3 region has 15 residues. As DNA, the CDR3 is TGTGCCTGGAGTGAACACGGGAGAAACACCGGGGAGCTGTTTTTT. Translation gives CAWSEHGRNTGELFF.

This clone was seen only a few times. V usage is TRBV7-3 and J usage is TRBJ2-1, with 9 positions matching TRBD2. The CDR3 spans 15 residues. Germline values: CDR1 SGHTA, CDR2 FQGTGA. V dropped 5 bases and J dropped 2; count of bases not matched to a gene: 4. CDR3 residues: CASSLLAGTYNEQFF. The CDR3 nucleotides are TGTGCCAGCAGCCTCCTAGCGGGAACCTACAATGAGCAGTTCTTC. Based on the CDR3 plus reference TRBV7-3 and TRBJ2-1, the full variable domain is GAGVSQTPSNKVTEKGKYVELRCDPISGHTALYWYRQSLGQGPEFLIYFQGTGAADDSGLPNDRFFAVRPEGSVSTLKIQRTERGDSAVYLCASSLLAGTYNEQFFGPGTRLTVL.

In this sample, this clone turned up a few times. The genes are TRBV6-5 and TRBJ2-7, with unresolved D. Per germline, CDR1 MNHEY and CDR2 SVGAGI. This CDR3 contains 11 residues. The V end was cut by 10 bases, the J end by 5 bases, with 12 bases between. CDR3 sequence reads: CATRFDHEQYF. The DNA for the CDR3 is TGTGCCACTCGATTCGACCACGAGCAGTACTTC.

The rearrangement links TRBV19 to TRBJ1-1, with D perhaps TRBD1 (5 bases). Germline CDR1 LNHDA, CDR2 SQIVND (reference sequence). Deletions cut 4 bases from V and 9 bases from J, with 9 bases between. This CDR3 has 11 residues. This chain's CDR3 is CASSKDSKAFF. CDR3 bases: TGTGCCAGTAGTAAAGACAGCAAAGCTTTCTTT.

This sequence joins TRBV15 and TRBJ1-2; D is possibly TRBD1 (6 bases). The CDR3 sequence is 13 residues long. V dropped 0 bases and J dropped 6 bases, with 8 bases sitting between them. Germline assignment: CDR1 LNHNV and CDR2 YYDKDF (reference sequence). CDR3 region: CATSREGAHGYTF. The CDR3 coding sequence is TGTGCCACCAGCAGAGAGGGGGCCCATGGCTACACCTTC. Together with reference TRBV15 and TRBJ1-2, the CDR3 gives the full variable domain: DAMVIQNPRYQVTQFGKPVTLSCSQTLNHNVMYWYQQKSSQAPKLLFHYYDKDFNNEADTPDNFQSRRPNTSFCFLDIRSPGLGDTAMYLCATSREGAHGYTFGSGTRLTVV.